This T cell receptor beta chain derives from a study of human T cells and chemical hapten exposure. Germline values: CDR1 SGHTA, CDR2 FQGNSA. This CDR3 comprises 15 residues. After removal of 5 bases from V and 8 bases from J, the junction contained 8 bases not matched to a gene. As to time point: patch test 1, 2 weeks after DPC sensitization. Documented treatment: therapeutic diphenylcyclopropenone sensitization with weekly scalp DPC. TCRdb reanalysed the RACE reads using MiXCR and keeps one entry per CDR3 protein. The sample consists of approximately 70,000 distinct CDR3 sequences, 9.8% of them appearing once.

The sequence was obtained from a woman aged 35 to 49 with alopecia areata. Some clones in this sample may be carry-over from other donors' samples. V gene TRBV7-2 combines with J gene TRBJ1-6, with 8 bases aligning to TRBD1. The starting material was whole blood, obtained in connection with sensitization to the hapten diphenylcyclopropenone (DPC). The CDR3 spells CASSAKAQGDSPLHF. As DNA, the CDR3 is TGTGCCAGCAGCGCTAAAGCACAGGGGGATTCACCCCTCCACTTT. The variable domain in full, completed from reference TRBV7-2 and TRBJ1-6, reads GAGVSQSPSNKVTEKGKDVELRCDPISGHTALYWYRQSLGQGLEFLIYFQGNSAPDKSGLPSDRFSAERTGGSVSTLTIQRTQQEDSAVYLCASSAKAQGDSPLHFGNGTRLTVT.